The rows below give T cell receptor beta chains drawn from one sample of a study of T cell changes during pregnancy in multiple sclerosis. Repertoires were generated with immunoSEQ multiplex PCR, while TCRdb's copy carries only in-frame clones and drops some. Of tens of thousands of clones in the sample, about 92% were seen once. Sequencing was performed on peripheral blood, taken in the third trimester of pregnancy. These receptors came from a female donor in good health, enrolled as a control in a pregnancy study. Each CDR3 is given with its conserved first and last residue. Fields, in order: J gene, clone size, V gene, D gene, CDR3 DNA, CDR3 protein. A D gene is named only where the DNA matches it firmly. Size is omitted from some rows. Given values are once, few, many or a class for expanded clones.

TRBJ1-3 . TRBV29-1 . TGCAGCGCCAGGATAGGAAACACCATATATTTT CSARIGNTIYF
TRBJ1-2 . TRBV4-3 . TGCGCCAGCAGCCAAGCGAAGGGGGATGGCTACACCTTC CASSQAKGDGYTF
TRBJ1-5 . TRBV28 TRBD1 TGTGCCACCCGGGAGCAGGGGGTATCATACGGGAATCAGCCCCAGCATTTT CATREQGVSYGNQPQHF
TRBJ1-1 . TRBV19 . TGTGCCAGTAGTATAGGTCGGGGAATGAACACTGAAGCTTTCTTT CASSIGRGMNTEAFF
TRBJ2-3 once TRBV7-3 . TGTGCCAGCAGCCTCGAGCGGAGAAGGTTCACAGATACGCAGTATTTT CASSLERRRFTDTQYF
TRBJ2-3 . TRBV5-6 TRBD1 TGTGCCAGCAGCTTGGTGGGACAGGGCTATACAGATACGCAGTATTTT CASSLVGQGYTDTQYF
TRBJ2-7 . TRBV19 . TGTGCCAGTAGTATTGGGCGGGACCCGTCGTACGAGCAGTACTTC CASSIGRDPSYEQYF
TRBJ1-4 . TRBV2 . TGTGCCAGCGAACCGGATTGGGGGCGCGATGAAAAACTGTTTTTT CASEPDWGRDEKLFF
TRBJ1-2 . TRBV5-1 . TGCGCCAGCAGCTTGGGAATCGCACAAGCGGAGGGCTACACCTTC CASSLGIAQAEGYTF
TRBJ2-2 . TRBV6-4 . TGTGCCAGCAGTGGGCAGAACACCGGGGAGCTGTTTTTT CASSGQNTGELFF
TRBJ2-1 . TRBV25-1 . TGTGCCAGCAGTGAGGTACGAGGTGAGCAGTTCTTC CASSEVRGEQFF
TRBJ2-1 . TRBV2 TRBD2 TGTGCCAGCAGTGAATCGGGACTAGCCCACAATGAGCAGTTCTTC CASSESGLAHNEQFF
TRBJ2-5 . TRBV7-9 . TGTGCCAGCGGAGCCCCCGGACAACCTGAAGAGACCCAGTACTTC CASGAPGQPEETQYF
TRBJ2-7 . TRBV6-5 TRBD1 TGTGCCAGCAGTTACCTGCCGGGACAGGTTACCTACGAGCAGTACTTC CASSYLPGQVTYEQYF
TRBJ1-6 . TRBV2 . TGTGCCAGCAGTGGGCAGGCGATCAATTCACCCCTCCACTTT CASSGQAINSPLHF
TRBJ2-1 . TRBV27 TRBD2 TGTGCCAGCAGCTCCGGGACTAGCGGGAGAAAAGAGCAGTTCTTC CASSSGTSGRKEQFF
TRBJ2-3 . TRBV30 TRBD2 TGTGCCTGGAGTGTACCGACTAGCGGGAGGGCTGAAGACACAGATACGCAGTATTTT CAWSVPTSGRAEDTDTQYF
TRBJ2-2 . TRBV28 TRBD2 TGTGCCAGCAGAACCACACTAGCGTACACCGGGGAGCTGTTTTTT CASRTTLAYTGELFF
TRBJ2-7 . TRBV6-5 TRBD2 TGTGCCAGCTCCTCGACTAGCGGCTCCTACGAGCAGTACTTC CASSSTSGSYEQYF
TRBJ2-7 . TRBV6-1 TRBD2 TGTGCCAGCAGACGCCTTAGCGGGAGCTCCTACGAGCAGTACTTC CASRRLSGSSYEQYF
TRBJ2-2 . TRBV5-5 TRBD2 TGTGCCAGCAGTTACAATAGCGGGGGTAACACCGGGGAGCTGTTTTTT CASSYNSGGNTGELFF
TRBJ2-3 . TRBV7-3 TRBD2 TGTGCCAGCAGGGCTGGGAGAGGCGGGGGTTTGGATACGCAGTATTTT CASRAGRGGGLDTQYF
TRBJ1-5 . TRBV5-4 TRBD1 TGTGCCAGCAGCTTGTTTGGGACAGGGGACCAGCCCCAGCATTTT CASSLFGTGDQPQHF
TRBJ2-7 . TRBV2 TRBD1 TGTGCCAGCAGTACCCATCTCCAGGGGGCACGGTACTTC CASSTHLQGARYF
TRBJ1-2 . TRBV5-1 TRBD1 TGCGCCAGCAGCTTGGGGCAGGGGGCCTATGGCTACACCTTC CASSLGQGAYGYTF
TRBJ2-5 . TRBV11-3 TRBD2 TGTGCCAGCAGCTTAGGGGTCCTAGCGGGCCAAGAGACCCAGTACTTC CASSLGVLAGQETQYF